The 27 T cell receptor beta chains given below trace back to one sample, sequenced in a study of type 1 regulatory T cells. No antigens are known for them. TCRdb reprocessed the reads with MiXCR, giving one entry per CDR3 protein. The sample includes about 62,000 distinct CDR3 sequences, approximately 60% seen only once; the top ten take approximately 2%. The sample taken for sequencing was cultured non-Tr1 T cells, either the whole culture or a sorted T cell fraction (not recorded which). The origin of the receptors is a human donor in good health.

The chain combines TRBV13 with TRBJ1-3; D ambiguous. The CDR3 totals 14 residues. Germline V CDR1 and CDR2: PRHDT, FYEKMQ (reference sequence). Trimming left V 5 bases short and J 0 bases short, with 8 bases between. The CDR3 DNA sequence: TGTGCCAGCAGCCCAACGATCTCTGGAAACACCATATATTTT. Translating it yields CASSPTISGNTIYF. The variable domain in full, with the rest retrieved from reference TRBV13 and TRBJ1-3, is AAGVIQSPRHLIKEKRETATLKCYPIPRHDTVYWYQQGPGQDPQFLISFYEKMQSDKGSIPDRFSAQQFSDYHSELNMSSLELGDSALYFCASSPTISGNTIYFGEGSWLTVV.

This clonotype was recorded a few times. The J gene is TRBJ2-7, the V gene TRBV2; either TRBD1 or TRBD2 may supply D (5 bases each). CDR1 SNHLY and CDR2 FYNNEI come from the germline V gene. The CDR3 is 14 amino acids. V dropped 7 bases and J dropped 0 bases, with 13 bases sitting between them. This CDR3 is CASTLGVISYEQYF. The CDR3, as DNA: TGTGCCAGCACCCTGGGGGTAATCTCCTACGAGCAGTACTTC.

The CDR3 nucleotides read TGTGCCAGCAGCCCTTCCGTCGCGGATACGCAGTATTTT. The encoded protein is CASSPSVADTQYF. V gene TRBV11-2 combines with J gene TRBJ2-3; D is unresolved. Germline CDR1 and CDR2: SGHAT and FQNNGV. The CDR3 has 13 residues. V lost 5 bases to trimming and J lost 6 bases, with 12 bases between them.

The CDR3 reads CASLSGRGNSGANVLTF. The CDR3 region has the DNA TGTGCCAGCCTGTCAGGCCGGGGAAACTCTGGGGCCAACGTCCTGACTTTC. The chain employs TRBV11-2 and TRBJ2-6; a possible D gene is TRBD2 (5 bases). V dropped 8 bases and J dropped 0 bases, with 17 bases sitting between them. CDR3 length: 17 amino acids. The germline gives CDR1 SGHAT, CDR2 FQNNGV.

The V gene is TRBV30, the J gene TRBJ2-7; 7 bases match TRBD2. Per germline, CDR1 GTSNPN and CDR2 SVGIG (reference sequence). CDR3 length equals 15 residues. V lost 0 bases to trimming and J lost 0 bases; unmatched junction nucleotides: 5. The CDR3 loop is CAWSVWGGSSYEQYF. The CDR3 DNA reads TGTGCCTGGAGTGTATGGGGGGGTAGCTCCTACGAGCAGTACTTC.

V usage is TRBV18 and J usage is TRBJ2-3; either TRBD1 or TRBD2 may supply D (6 bases each). CDR3 length: 14 residues. Germline V gives CDR1 KGHSH, CDR2 LQKENI. V lost 3 bases to trimming and J lost 4 bases, with 11 bases between them. As DNA, the CDR3 is TGTGCCAGCTCACCCTCGGGGGCCGCAGATACGCAGTATTTT. Translating gives CASSPSGAADTQYF.

This clonotype came up a few times. The rearrangement links TRBV13 to TRBJ2-3, with 8 bases identical to TRBD2. The V and J ends lost 5 bases and 5 bases, in that order; junction bases with no gene match: 18. CDR3 length: 18 amino acids. Germline loops: CDR1 PRHDT, CDR2 FYEKMQ (reference sequence). CDR3: CASSSYSLPRGGQDTQYF. CDR3 bases: TGTGCCAGCAGCAGCTACAGCTTACCCCGGGGGGGACAAGATACGCAGTATTTT.

The rearrangement joins TRBV12-3 or TRBV12-4 to TRBJ2-1; possible D gene TRBD2, 5 bases. The CDR3 consists of 16 residues. The V gene lost 6 bases and the J gene lost 5 bases, with 20 bases spanning the gap. CDR3 in DNA: TGTGCCAGCAGGAGAATAGGGAGCCAATACGACAATGAGCAGTTCTTC. This codes for CASRRIGSQYDNEQFF.

This chain joins TRBV19 and TRBJ1-1; TRBD1 is a possible D gene (6 bases). CDR1 LNHDA and CDR2 SQIVND come from the germline V gene (reference sequence). The V end was cut by 4 bases, the J end by 4 bases, with 7 bases between. The CDR3 is 12 residues long. The CDR3 reads CASSRDTTEAFF. The CDR3 DNA sequence: TGTGCCAGTAGTAGGGACACCACTGAAGCTTTCTTT.

This chain's CDR3 is CASRSLGVEGQFF. CDR3 DNA: TGTGCCAGTAGGAGCCTGGGTGTTGAGGGGCAGTTCTTC. The chain combines TRBV19 with TRBJ2-1, with D possibly TRBD2 on 5 matching bases. V shed 6 bases and J shed 12 bases, with 18 bases lying between them. The CDR3 spans 13 residues. From germline, CDR1 is LNHDA and CDR2 SQIVND (reference sequence).

The J gene is TRBJ1-1, the V gene TRBV7-2, with D maybe TRBD1 (5 bases). Trimming removed 3 bases at V and 5 bases at J, with 7 bases between. The CDR3 is 12 residues long. Germline CDR1 reads SGHTA; CDR2 reads FQGNSA. The CDR3 sequence: CASSFWGTEAFF. The CDR3 DNA reads as TGTGCCAGCAGCTTTTGGGGGACTGAAGCTTTCTTT. The full variable domain, with the rest looked up from reference TRBV7-2 and TRBJ1-1, is GAGVSQSPSNKVTEKGKDVELRCDPISGHTALYWYRQSLGQGLEFLIYFQGNSAPDKSGLPSDRFSAERTGGSVSTLTIQRTQQEDSAVYLCASSFWGTEAFFGQGTRLTVV.

This rearrangement joins TRBV20-1 to TRBJ1-5, with a tentative D call TRBD1 (5 bases). Trimming pared 4 bases from V and 0 bases from J, leaving 13 bases between. In germline, CDR1 is DFQATT, CDR2 SNEGSKA (reference sequence). This CDR3 is built from 15 residues. The CDR3 sequence is CSATSLRDSNQPQHF. In DNA form, the CDR3 reads TGCAGTGCTACAAGTCTCAGGGATAGCAATCAGCCCCAGCATTTT.

This clonotype turned up a few times. This chain connects TRBV28 to TRBJ2-4, with 7 bases that match TRBD2. With 6 bases clipped from V and 6 bases from J, the junction kept 5 bases outside the gene matches. The CDR3 has 13 residues. From germline, CDR1 is MDHEN and CDR2 SYDVKM. The DNA for the CDR3 is TGTGCCAGCAGCAAGTGGGAGGGAAACATTCAGTACTTC. Translated: CASSKWEGNIQYF.

This clonotype was observed a handful of times. CDR3 region: CASSPPEGKGYTF. CDR3 DNA sequence: TGTGCCAGCAGCCCCCCGGAGGGGAAGGGCTACACCTTC. This chain connects TRBV27 to TRBJ1-2, with D perhaps TRBD1 (5 bases). The length of the CDR3 is 13 residues. Germline V gives CDR1 MNHEY, CDR2 SMNVEV (reference sequence). The germline V and J ends were trimmed by 6 bases and 8 bases, with 16 bases remaining between them.

The chain uses TRBV11-1 and TRBJ2-5; 7 positions agree with TRBD1. With 2 bases clipped from V and 2 bases from J, the junction kept 2 bases outside the gene matches. Germline V CDR1 and CDR2: SGHAT, FQDESV (reference sequence). This CDR3 is built from 14 residues. CDR3 sequence: CASSLRDSQETQYF. In DNA form, the CDR3 reads TGTGCCAGCAGCTTACGGGACAGTCAAGAGACCCAGTACTTC.

The chain uses TRBV4-1 and TRBJ1-4; a weak D match, TRBD1 (6 bases). V lost 1 base and J 5 bases, leaving 11 bases between the germline ends. The CDR3 has 15 residues. In germline, CDR1 is MGHRA, CDR2 YSYEKL. In nucleotides, the CDR3 is TGCGCCAGCAGCCAAGGGACAGAGAGAAATGAAAAACTGTTTTTT. It codes for CASSQGTERNEKLFF.

This clonotype has a handful of counts. J is TRBJ2-1 and V is TRBV6-5; 10 bases line up with TRBD1. This CDR3 is 15 amino acids long. Germline V gene lookup returns CDR1 MNHEY and CDR2 SVGAGI. Unmatched junction bases numbered 5, after V lost 2 bases and J lost 7 bases. For the CDR3, the DNA is TGTGCCAGCAGTTACGTAGGACAGGGGGGGAATGAGCAGTTCTTC. Amino acids: CASSYVGQGGNEQFF.

The V call is TRBV5-6, the J call TRBJ2-3; 8 nucleotides line up with TRBD2. The ends lost 3 bases at V and 1 base at J; junction bases unmatched: 4. The CDR3 totals 15 residues. CDR1 and CDR2 (germline): SGHDT, YYEEEE. The CDR3 sequence is CASSSQLAGTDTQYF. The CDR3 region has the DNA TGTGCCAGCAGCTCCCAACTAGCGGGCACAGATACGCAGTATTTT.

This clonotype was observed a handful of times. The chain employs TRBV6-5 and TRBJ2-7; D not resolved. V shed 4 bases and J shed 2 bases, with 12 bases lying between them. Per the germline V gene, CDR1 is MNHEY and CDR2 is SVGAGI. The CDR3 covers 14 residues. The DNA for the CDR3 is TGTGCCAGCAGTTCCGTTCCTGGGACCTACGAGCAGTACTTC. It translates to CASSSVPGTYEQYF.

The chain is built from TRBV2 and TRBJ2-3; TRBD2 is a possible D gene (6 bases). Germline V gene lookup returns CDR1 SNHLY and CDR2 FYNNEI. The CDR3 has 17 amino acids. V shed 2 bases and J shed 1 base, with 16 bases lying between them. CDR3 nucleotides: TGTGCCAGCAGTGAAAGCGTCGCGGGACGAGGCACAGATACGCAGTATTTT. Its translation: CASSESVAGRGTDTQYF.

The V call is TRBV20-1, the J call TRBJ2-7; D is possibly TRBD2 (7 bases). Per germline, CDR1 DFQATT and CDR2 SNEGSKA (reference sequence). V was trimmed by 3 bases and J by 4 bases, leaving 16 bases between them. CDR3 length equals 14 residues. The CDR3 DNA sequence: TGCAGTGCTAGTGGGGGGGCAAATGGGTACGAGCAGTACTTC. Translating it yields CSASGGANGYEQYF.

V usage is TRBV20-1 and J usage is TRBJ2-2, with D possibly being TRBD1 or TRBD2 (5 bases each). Germline CDR1 and CDR2: DFQATT and SNEGSKA (reference sequence). V gave up 5 bases and J gave up 1 base, with 11 bases separating them. CDR3 size: 14 residues. CDR3 sequence reads: CSARDPRNTGELFF. CDR3 DNA sequence: TGCAGTGCTCGGGACCCGCGGAACACCGGGGAGCTGTTTTTT.

The rearrangement uses TRBV29-1 and TRBJ2-5; possibly TRBD1 for D (5 bases). Germline V gives CDR1 SQVTM, CDR2 ANQGSEA. Between the trimmed V and J ends, which lost 5 bases and 6 bases, there was a span of 16 bases. The CDR3 has 13 residues. In nucleotides, the CDR3 is TGCAGCGTTATAAGGCAGGGTGGGCAGACCCAGTACTTC. Translating gives CSVIRQGGQTQYF. The entire variable domain, with the rest obtained from reference TRBV29-1 and TRBJ2-5, is as follows: SAVISQKPSRDICQRGTSLTIQCQVDSQVTMMFWYRQQPGQSLTLIATANQGSEATYESGFVIDKFPISRPNLTFSTLTVSNMSPEDSSIYLCSVIRQGGQTQYFGPGTRLLVL.

This clonotype is medium-sized by share. CDR3 in amino acids: CASSFGGNEQYF. The CDR3 DNA sequence: TGTGCCAGCAGTTTCGGGGGGAACGAGCAGTACTTC. V usage is TRBV12-3 or TRBV12-4 and J usage is TRBJ2-7, with 7 bases lining up with TRBD2. V shed 3 bases, J shed 5 bases, and the junction held 1 base outside the gene matches. The CDR3 length is 12 residues.

As DNA, the CDR3 is TGCGCCAGCAGCCGAGAGGAGACCCAGTACTTC. Translation gives CASSREETQYF. The J gene is TRBJ2-5, the V gene TRBV5-1; no clear D. V lost 4 bases to trimming and J lost 5 bases, with 6 bases between them. The CDR3 length is 11 residues. Germline lookup yields CDR1 SGHRS and CDR2 YFSETQ. The whole variable domain, remainder taken from reference TRBV5-1 and TRBJ2-5, is KAGVTQTPRYLIKTRGQQVTLSCSPISGHRSVSWYQQTPGQGLQFLFEYFSETQRNKGNFPGRFSGRQFSNSRSEMNVSTLELGDSALYLCASSREETQYFGPGTRLLVL.

V and J are TRBV5-1 and TRBJ2-1; D may be TRBD1 or TRBD2 (5 bases each). From germline, CDR1 is SGHRS and CDR2 YFSETQ. The length of the CDR3 is 15 residues. Trimming pared 3 bases from V and 0 bases from J, leaving 10 bases between. CDR3 loop: CASSSGTASYNEQFF. As DNA, the CDR3 is TGCGCCAGCAGCTCCGGGACGGCCTCCTACAATGAGCAGTTCTTC. Drawing the rest from reference TRBV5-1 and TRBJ2-1, the complete variable domain is KAGVTQTPRYLIKTRGQQVTLSCSPISGHRSVSWYQQTPGQGLQFLFEYFSETQRNKGNFPGRFSGRQFSNSRSEMNVSTLELGDSALYLCASSSGTASYNEQFFGPGTRLTVL.

The CDR3 loop reads CAISRDGPMNTEAFF. DNA of the CDR3: TGTGCCATCAGTCGCGACGGACCTATGAACACTGAAGCTTTCTTT. The chain joins TRBV10-3 to TRBJ1-1; D ambiguous. The length of the CDR3 is 15 residues. The ends were cut back, 5 bases at V and 0 bases at J, with 13 bases in the middle. CDR1 ENHRY and CDR2 SYGVKD come from the germline V gene.